The 28 T cell receptor beta chains presented below share a single source sample, sequenced in a study of radiation and T cells in renal cell carcinoma. Time point indicated: blood 2 weeks post-SBRT. Treatment described: 15 Gy SBRT to primary tumor, nephrectomy 4 weeks later. Assay: immunoSEQ multiplex PCR; the TCRdb copy retains only in-frame clones and omits some. The table shows about 26,000 clones, with approximately 84% occurring only once. This specimen was blood, taken from a patient whose treatment included radiotherapy and nephrectomy. Receptor source: a man aged 55 to 70 with renal cell carcinoma.

The chain is built from TRBV4-2 and TRBJ2-3; 16 nucleotides line up with TRBD2. This CDR3 is built from 20 residues. The ends lost 0 bases at V and 5 bases at J; junction bases unmatched: 11. CDR1 LGHNA and CDR2 YNFKEQ come from the germline V gene. DNA of the CDR3: TGTGCCAGCAGCCAAGATCTTGGGACTAGCGGGAGGGCCAACATAGATACGCAGTATTTT. Residues: CASSQDLGTSGRANIDTQYF.

The chain employs TRBV18 and TRBJ2-4; D is perhaps TRBD1 (6 bases). The length of the CDR3 is 14 residues. Trimming removed 2 bases at V and 9 bases at J, with 14 bases between. Germline CDR1 reads KGHSH; CDR2 reads LQKENI. The DNA for the CDR3 is TGTGCCAGCTCACCAAACAGGGCCTTAAGCATTCAGTACTTC. Residues: CASSPNRALSIQYF. Variable domain in full (rest from reference TRBV18 and TRBJ2-4): NAGVMQNPRHLVRRRGQEARLRCSPMKGHSHVYWYRQLPEEGLKFMVYLQKENIIDESGMPKERFSAEFPKEGPSILRIQQVVRGDSAAYFCASSPNRALSIQYFGAGTRLSVL.

This sequence joins TRBV15 and TRBJ2-3; unclear D gene. The ends were cut back, 4 bases at V and 6 bases at J, with 8 bases in the middle. The CDR3 runs 12 residues. The germline CDR1 and CDR2 sequences are LNHNV and YYDKDF (reference sequence). The CDR3 nucleotides are TGTGCCACCAGCACGAATGGGGATACGCAGTATTTT. This codes for CATSTNGDTQYF.

The chain has TRBV4-1 and TRBJ1-2; D not resolved. Germline CDR1 and CDR2: MGHRA and YSYEKL. The CDR3 has 15 amino acids. The V end was cut by 2 bases, the J end by 1 base, with 11 bases between. The CDR3 bases are TGCGCCAGCAGCCAACCGTCGCGGGATAACTATGGCTACACCTTC. Amino acids: CASSQPSRDNYGYTF.

This rearrangement joins TRBV10-3 to TRBJ2-2, with a weak D call TRBD2 (6 bases). The germline gives CDR1 ENHRY, CDR2 SYGVKD. Between the trimmed V and J ends, which lost 10 bases and 0 bases, there was a span of 12 bases. The CDR3 runs 14 residues. CDR3 DNA sequence: TGTGCCAGCTCCGGGACTTCGAACACCGGGGAGCTGTTTTTT. Its protein is CASSGTSNTGELFF.

V and J are TRBV18 and TRBJ1-5; D remains unclear. This CDR3 has 14 residues. Trimming left V 5 bases short and J 0 bases short, with 8 bases between. Germline loops: CDR1 KGHSH, CDR2 LQKENI. The CDR3 sequence: CASSDMISNQPQHF. As DNA, the CDR3 is TGTGCCAGCTCAGACATGATTAGCAATCAGCCCCAGCATTTT. Full variable domain (missing parts from reference TRBV18 and TRBJ1-5): NAGVMQNPRHLVRRRGQEARLRCSPMKGHSHVYWYRQLPEEGLKFMVYLQKENIIDESGMPKERFSAEFPKEGPSILRIQQVVRGDSAAYFCASSDMISNQPQHFGDGTRLSIL.

This clone was detected only once. The V gene is TRBV5-4, the J gene TRBJ2-3; 12 positions agree with TRBD2. J was trimmed by 2 bases and V by 0 bases; bases with no gene match: 4. This CDR3 spans 17 amino acids. Germline CDR1 reads SGHNT; CDR2 reads YYREEE (reference sequence). The CDR3 DNA follows: TGTGCCAGCAGCTTGGCAGGACTAGCGGGGCACACAGATACGCAGTATTTT. It yields the protein CASSLAGLAGHTDTQYF.

The chain links TRBV2 to TRBJ2-3, with unresolved D. The V end was cut by 3 bases, the J end by 8 bases, with 12 bases between. This CDR3 has 13 amino acids. Germline CDR1 SNHLY, CDR2 FYNNEI. This chain's CDR3 is CASSETPPGTQYF. The CDR3 DNA is TGTGCCAGCAGTGAGACCCCGCCGGGTACGCAGTATTTT.

This clone occurred once. The J gene is TRBJ2-3, the V gene TRBV7-2, with 11 bases identical to TRBD2. The germline V gene encodes CDR1 SGHTA and CDR2 FQGNSA. The CDR3 totals 13 residues. Unmatched junction bases numbered 10, after V lost 5 bases and J lost 15 bases. CDR3 nucleotides: TGTGCCAGCAGCCTAATAATAGCGGGAGGGCCATATTTT. Residues: CASSLIIAGGPYF. The variable domain in full, completed from reference TRBV7-2 and TRBJ2-3, reads GAGVSQSPSNKVTEKGKDVELRCDPISGHTALYWYRQSLGQGLEFLIYFQGNSAPDKSGLPSDRFSAERTGGSVSTLTIQRTQQEDSAVYLCASSLIIAGGPYFGPGTRLTVL.

The gene calls are TRBV19 and TRBJ2-3, with no clear D. The CDR3 runs 15 residues. Trimming removed 5 bases from V and 3 bases from J, with 15 bases in between. The germline V gene encodes CDR1 LNHDA and CDR2 SQIVND (reference sequence). This CDR3 is CASSYGRGETDTQYF. The CDR3 DNA follows: TGTGCCAGTAGTTACGGACGAGGAGAAACAGATACGCAGTATTTT.

The genes are TRBV10-3 and TRBJ2-2; the match to TRBD2 covers 7 bases. The CDR3 covers 16 residues. The germline gives CDR1 ENHRY, CDR2 SYGVKD. Losses at the gene ends were 7 bases for V and 0 bases for J; bases not matched to a gene: 8. The CDR3 sequence: CAIKVSSGANTGELFF. The CDR3, as DNA: TGTGCCATCAAGGTGTCTAGCGGTGCGAACACCGGGGAGCTGTTTTTT.

This sequence joins TRBV6-4 and TRBJ2-7, with a tentative D call TRBD1 (5 bases). V was pared by 3 bases and J by 6 bases, with 12 bases between. Germline lookup yields CDR1 MRHNA and CDR2 SNTAGT. The CDR3 is 13 amino acids. CDR3 nucleotides: TGTGCCAGCAGTGAACGGCAGGGTCTCGAGCAGTACTTC. As protein: CASSERQGLEQYF.

The rearrangement links TRBV19 to TRBJ2-7; D is perhaps TRBD1 (6 bases). In germline, CDR1 is LNHDA, CDR2 SQIVND (reference sequence). This CDR3 has 14 amino acids. Trimming removed 3 bases at V and 4 bases at J, with 13 bases between. This CDR3 is CASSIQNREYEQYF. CDR3 DNA: TGTGCCAGTAGTATTCAAAACAGGGAGTACGAGCAGTACTTC. Full variable domain (remainder filled in from reference TRBV19 and TRBJ2-7): DGGITQSPKYLFRKEGQNVTLSCEQNLNHDAMYWYRQDPGQGLRLIYYSQIVNDFQKGDIAEGYSVSREKKESFPLTVTSAQKNPTAFYLCASSIQNREYEQYFGPGTRLTVT.

This chain connects TRBV11-2 to TRBJ1-3; D is perhaps TRBD1 (6 bases). Trimming removed 5 bases at V and 4 bases at J, with 12 bases between. Germline V gene data show CDR1 as SGHAT and CDR2 as FQNNGV. This CDR3 has 14 amino acids. The CDR3: CASSPDSGGNTIYF. CDR3 nucleotide sequence: TGTGCCAGCAGCCCGGACAGCGGGGGAAACACCATATATTTT.

J is TRBJ1-1 and V is TRBV6-1; no clear D. The CDR3 consists of 11 residues. The V gene's germline CDR1 is MNHNS and CDR2 SASEGT. Trimming stripped 5 bases from V and 3 bases from J, with 4 bases between. DNA of the CDR3: TGTGCCAGCAGTCCCCACACTGAAGCTTTCTTT. The encoded protein is CASSPHTEAFF.

By share of the sample, this clone is medium-sized (0.01 to 0.1%). This sequence joins TRBV7-9 and TRBJ1-1, with 9 bases that match TRBD1. The CDR3 loop spans 17 amino acids. J gave up 5 bases and V 5 bases, and 15 bases lay outside the gene matches. From germline, CDR1 is SEHNR and CDR2 FQNEAQ (reference sequence). DNA for the CDR3: TGTGCCAGCAGCCCCCACACAGGGGGCGAAGGAGGGACTGAAGCTTTCTTT. Amino acids: CASSPHTGGEGGTEAFF.

This clone was counted once. V usage is TRBV30 and J usage is TRBJ2-7; TRBD1 might be the D (6 bases). With 4 bases removed from V and 3 bases from J, the gap between germline ends came to 7 bases. Germline assignment: CDR1 GTSNPN and CDR2 SVGIG (reference sequence). The CDR3 sequence is 11 residues long. This chain's CDR3 is CAWTGDYEQYF. In nucleotides, the CDR3 is TGTGCCTGGACAGGGGACTACGAGCAGTACTTC. The variable domain in full, with the rest retrieved from reference TRBV30 and TRBJ2-7, is SQTIHQWPATLVQPVGSPLSLECTVEGTSNPNLYWYRQAAGRGLQLLFYSVGIGQISSEVPQNLSASRPQDRQFILSSKKLLLSDSGFYLCAWTGDYEQYFGPGTRLTVT.

The chain links TRBV30 to TRBJ1-4; D is uncertain. The CDR3 sequence is 13 residues long. The V gene's germline CDR1 is GTSNPN and CDR2 SVGIG (reference sequence). V was clipped by 4 bases and J by 8 bases, with 14 bases between them. The CDR3 DNA reads as TGTGCCTGGATTGGGGATTCTGGAGAAAAACTGTTTTTT. This encodes CAWIGDSGEKLFF.

As DNA, the CDR3 is TGTGCCAGCAGCCCGACAGTTACTAACTATGGCTACACCTTC. Encoded protein: CASSPTVTNYGYTF. V is TRBV7-9 and J is TRBJ1-2; the D gene is possibly TRBD1 (5 bases). V was trimmed by 5 bases and J by 0 bases, leaving 10 bases between them. The CDR3 consists of 14 residues. Germline lookup yields CDR1 SEHNR and CDR2 FQNEAQ (reference sequence).

The chain employs TRBV27 and TRBJ2-7; D is possibly TRBD1 or TRBD2 (5 bases each). V lost 5 bases and J 2 bases, leaving 13 bases between the germline ends. The CDR3 is 14 residues long. Germline values: CDR1 MNHEY, CDR2 SMNVEV (reference sequence). This CDR3 reads CASSDYQGAYEQYF. CDR3 coding DNA: TGTGCCAGCAGTGATTATCAGGGAGCCTACGAGCAGTACTTC.

This clone has only a few counts. This chain links TRBV6-5 with TRBJ1-1, with a weak D call TRBD1 (5 bases). Germline CDR1 is MNHEY and CDR2 is SVGAGI. Between the trimmed V and J ends, which lost 0 bases and 5 bases, there was a span of 7 bases. The CDR3 totals 13 residues. CDR3 amino acids: CASSYSWGTEAFF. The CDR3 nucleotides are TGTGCCAGCAGTTACTCGTGGGGGACTGAAGCTTTCTTT.

Concerning this clone itself: A read error may account for a junction end that differs from germline. The rearrangement uses TRBV10-2 and TRBJ1-2; a weak D match, TRBD1 (6 bases). CDR1 and CDR2 from the germline V gene are WSHSY and SAAADI. The CDR3 totals 13 residues. The CDR3 loop reads CASSEGDIGGYTF. The CDR3 DNA sequence: TGTGCCAGCAGTGAAGGGGACATTGGCGGCTACACCTTC.

This clone came up once. V and J are TRBV27 and TRBJ1-6, with a weak D call TRBD1 (6 bases). V lost 0 bases, J lost 8 bases, and 11 bases lay in between. Germline CDR1 MNHEY, CDR2 SMNVEV (reference sequence). The CDR3 sequence is 15 residues long. CDR3 nucleotide sequence: TGTGCCAGCAGTTTATCCGGGGGCGAGCATTCACCCCTCCACTTT. The encoded protein is CASSLSGGEHSPLHF.

This chain connects TRBV5-1 to TRBJ2-7, with 8 nucleotides matching TRBD2. This CDR3 comprises 14 residues. After removal of 4 bases from V and 2 bases from J, the junction contained 5 bases not matched to a gene. Germline assignment: CDR1 SGHRS and CDR2 YFSETQ. In DNA, the CDR3 is TGCGCCAGCAGCCTCCTAGCGGGCCCCTACGAGCAGTACTTC. Translated: CASSLLAGPYEQYF.

The chain employs TRBV28 and TRBJ2-7, with D possibly matching TRBD2 (6 bases). CDR1 MDHEN and CDR2 SYDVKM come from the germline V gene. Trimming removed 3 bases from V and 1 base from J, with 7 bases in between. The CDR3 is 13 amino acids. CDR3 amino acids: CASSLEGSYEQYF. CDR3 coding DNA: TGTGCCAGCAGTTTGGAGGGGTCCTACGAGCAGTACTTC.

A single count supports this clone. This chain uses TRBV2 with TRBJ1-5; D remains ambiguous. This CDR3 is 13 amino acids long. Germline lookup yields CDR1 SNHLY and CDR2 FYNNEI. With 5 bases removed from V and 7 bases from J, the gap between germline ends came to 12 bases. CDR3 amino acids: CASSSQQWQPQHF. For the CDR3, the DNA is TGTGCCAGCAGTTCCCAGCAGTGGCAGCCCCAGCATTTT.

The V gene is TRBV11-2, the J gene TRBJ2-5, with 7 positions matching TRBD1. The CDR3 is 16 amino acids. Germline values: CDR1 SGHAT, CDR2 FQNNGV. With V trimmed by 4 bases and J by 2 bases, 10 bases remained unmatched. CDR3 region: CASSSPPGQRQETQYF. CDR3 nucleotides: TGTGCCAGCAGCTCTCCGCCGGGACAGAGACAAGAGACCCAGTACTTC.

This clone occurred once. The V call is TRBV18, the J call TRBJ1-2; maybe TRBD1 (5 bases). CDR1 and CDR2 from the germline V gene are KGHSH and LQKENI. Deletions cut 2 bases from V and 0 bases from J, with 16 bases between. This CDR3 comprises 17 residues. CDR3 in amino acids: CASSPKRFRDTNYGYTF. DNA for the CDR3: TGTGCCAGCTCACCAAAACGATTCAGGGATACTAACTATGGCTACACCTTC.